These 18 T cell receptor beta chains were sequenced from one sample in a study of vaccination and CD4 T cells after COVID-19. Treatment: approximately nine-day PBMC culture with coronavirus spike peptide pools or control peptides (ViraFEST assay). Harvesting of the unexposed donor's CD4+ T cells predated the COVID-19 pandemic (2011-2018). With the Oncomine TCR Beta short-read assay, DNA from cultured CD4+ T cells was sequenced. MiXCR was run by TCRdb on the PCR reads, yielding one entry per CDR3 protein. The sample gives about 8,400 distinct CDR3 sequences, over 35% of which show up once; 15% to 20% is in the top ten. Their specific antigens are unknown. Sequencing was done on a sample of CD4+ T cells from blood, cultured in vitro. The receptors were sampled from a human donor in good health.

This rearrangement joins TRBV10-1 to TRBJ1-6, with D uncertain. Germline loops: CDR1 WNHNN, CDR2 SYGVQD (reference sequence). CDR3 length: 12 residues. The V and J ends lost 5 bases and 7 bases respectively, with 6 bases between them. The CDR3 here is CASSSVNSPLHF. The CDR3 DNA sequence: TGCGCCAGCAGTAGCGTAAATTCACCCCTCCACTTT.

CDR3 DNA: TGTGCCAGCAGCATGATGGACAGGGAATATGGCTACACCTTC. Protein product: CASSMMDREYGYTF. The chain carries TRBV9 and TRBJ1-2; the match to TRBD1 covers 8 bases. The CDR3 covers 14 residues. After removal of 4 bases from V and 5 bases from J, the junction contained 7 bases not matched to a gene. Per the germline V gene, CDR1 is SGDLS and CDR2 is YYNGEE.

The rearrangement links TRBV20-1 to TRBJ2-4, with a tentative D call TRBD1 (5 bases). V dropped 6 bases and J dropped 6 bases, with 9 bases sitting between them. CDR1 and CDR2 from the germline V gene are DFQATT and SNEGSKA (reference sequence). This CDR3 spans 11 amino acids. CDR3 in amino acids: CSARGPNIQYF. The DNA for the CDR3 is TGCAGTGCAAGGGGCCCAAACATTCAGTACTTC.

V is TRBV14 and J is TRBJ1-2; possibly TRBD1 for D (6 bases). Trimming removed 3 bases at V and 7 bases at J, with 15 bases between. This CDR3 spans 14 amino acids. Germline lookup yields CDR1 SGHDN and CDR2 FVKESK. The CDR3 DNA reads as TGTGCCAGCAGCCACCTCACAGGGTCCCCTGGCTACACCTTC. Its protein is CASSHLTGSPGYTF.

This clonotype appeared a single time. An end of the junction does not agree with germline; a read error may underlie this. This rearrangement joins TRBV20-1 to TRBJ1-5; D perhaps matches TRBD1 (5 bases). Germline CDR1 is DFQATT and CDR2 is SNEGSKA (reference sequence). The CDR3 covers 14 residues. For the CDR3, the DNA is TGCAATGCTTGGTTGGGGGACCCCAATCAGCCCCAGCATTTT. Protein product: CNAWLGDPNQPQHF.

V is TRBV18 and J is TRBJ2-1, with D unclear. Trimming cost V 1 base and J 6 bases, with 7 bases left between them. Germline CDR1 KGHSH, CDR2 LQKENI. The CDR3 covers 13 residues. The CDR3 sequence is CASSPLLRNEQFF. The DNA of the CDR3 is TGTGCCAGCTCACCACTTCTCCGCAATGAGCAGTTCTTC.

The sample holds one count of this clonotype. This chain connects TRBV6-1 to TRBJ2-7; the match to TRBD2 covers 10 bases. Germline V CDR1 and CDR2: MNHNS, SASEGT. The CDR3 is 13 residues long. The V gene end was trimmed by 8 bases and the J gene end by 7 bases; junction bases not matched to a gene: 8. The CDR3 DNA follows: TGTGCCAGCGCCATTAGCGGGGGGAAAGAGCAGTACTTC. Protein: CASAISGGKEQYF.

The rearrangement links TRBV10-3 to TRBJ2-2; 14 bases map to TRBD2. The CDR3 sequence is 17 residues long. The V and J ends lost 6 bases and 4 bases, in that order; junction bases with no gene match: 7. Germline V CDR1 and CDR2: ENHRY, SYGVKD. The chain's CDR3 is CAISTTSGGAGTGELFF. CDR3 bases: TGTGCCATCAGCACGACTAGCGGGGGGGCCGGCACCGGGGAGCTGTTTTTT.

The DNA for the CDR3 is TGTGCCAGTAGTAGACTAGCGGGACTCCCCTACGAGCAGTACTTC. This encodes CASSRLAGLPYEQYF. The genes are TRBV19 and TRBJ2-7; TRBD2 matches at 11 bases. Germline V gene lookup returns CDR1 LNHDA and CDR2 SQIVND (reference sequence). The CDR3 runs to 15 residues. Trimming took 4 bases from V and 2 from J; bases not matched to a gene: 4.

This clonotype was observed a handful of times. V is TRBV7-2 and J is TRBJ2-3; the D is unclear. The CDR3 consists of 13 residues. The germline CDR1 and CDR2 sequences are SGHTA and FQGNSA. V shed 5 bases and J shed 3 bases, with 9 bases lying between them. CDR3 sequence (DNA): TGTGCCAGCAGCCCCTCTTCAACAGATACGCAGTATTTT. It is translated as CASSPSSTDTQYF.

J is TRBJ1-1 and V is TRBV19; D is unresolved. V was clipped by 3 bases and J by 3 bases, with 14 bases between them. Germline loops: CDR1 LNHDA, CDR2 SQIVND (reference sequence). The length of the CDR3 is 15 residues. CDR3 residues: CASSIRNGEYTEAFF. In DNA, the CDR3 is TGTGCCAGTAGTATCCGGAACGGGGAGTACACTGAAGCTTTCTTT.

CDR3: CASSEVGFSSYEQYF. In DNA, the CDR3 is TGTGCCAGCAGTGAGGTCGGGTTTAGCTCCTACGAGCAGTACTTC. The chain joins TRBV2 to TRBJ2-7, with D uncertain. V lost 3 bases and J 0 bases, leaving 12 bases between the germline ends. CDR3 length equals 15 residues. Looked up from germline, CDR1 is SNHLY and CDR2 is FYNNEI.

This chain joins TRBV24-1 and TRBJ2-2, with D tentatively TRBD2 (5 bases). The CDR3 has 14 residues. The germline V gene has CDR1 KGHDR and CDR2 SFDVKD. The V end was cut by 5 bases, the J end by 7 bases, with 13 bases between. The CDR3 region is CATSARGPSGELFF. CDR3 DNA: TGTGCCACCAGTGCTCGGGGTCCAAGCGGGGAGCTGTTTTTT.

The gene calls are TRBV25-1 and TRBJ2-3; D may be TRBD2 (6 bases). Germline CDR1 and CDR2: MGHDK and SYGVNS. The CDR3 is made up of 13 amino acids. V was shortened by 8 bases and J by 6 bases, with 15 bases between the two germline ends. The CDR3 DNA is TGTGCCAGCGGGTCCCGGGAGCGGGATACGCAGTATTTT. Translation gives CASGSRERDTQYF.

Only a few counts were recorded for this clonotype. The CDR3 here is CASSGRDRGSNQPQHF. The CDR3, as DNA: TGTGCCAGTAGTGGCCGGGACAGGGGTAGCAATCAGCCCCAGCATTTT. The genes are TRBV19 and TRBJ1-5, with 10 bases that match TRBD1. The J segment lost 0 bases and the V segment lost 5 bases, leaving 4 bases of the junction unmatched. Germline values: CDR1 LNHDA, CDR2 SQIVND (reference sequence). This CDR3 spans 16 amino acids. Based on the CDR3 plus reference TRBV19 and TRBJ1-5, the full variable domain is DGGITQSPKYLFRKEGQNVTLSCEQNLNHDAMYWYRQDPGQGLRLIYYSQIVNDFQKGDIAEGYSVSREKKESFPLTVTSAQKNPTAFYLCASSGRDRGSNQPQHFGDGTRLSIL.

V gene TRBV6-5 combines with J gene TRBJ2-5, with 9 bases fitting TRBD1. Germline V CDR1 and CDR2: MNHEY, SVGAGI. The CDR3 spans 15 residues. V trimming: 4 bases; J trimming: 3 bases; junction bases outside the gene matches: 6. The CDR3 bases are TGTGCCAGCAGTTCCGCGGGACAGGGTGAAGAGACCCAGTACTTC. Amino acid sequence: CASSSAGQGEETQYF.

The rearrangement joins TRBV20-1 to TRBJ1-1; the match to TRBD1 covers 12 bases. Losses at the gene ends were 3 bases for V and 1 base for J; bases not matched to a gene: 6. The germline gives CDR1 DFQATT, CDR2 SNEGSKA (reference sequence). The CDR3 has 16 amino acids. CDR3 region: CSASWDRGQGNTEAFF. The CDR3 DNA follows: TGCAGTGCTAGTTGGGACAGGGGGCAGGGGAACACTGAAGCTTTCTTT.

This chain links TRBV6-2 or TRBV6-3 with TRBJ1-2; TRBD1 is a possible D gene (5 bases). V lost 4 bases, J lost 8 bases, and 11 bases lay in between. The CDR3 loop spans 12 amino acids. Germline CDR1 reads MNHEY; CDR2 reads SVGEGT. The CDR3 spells CASSSGLMGYTF. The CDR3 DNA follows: TGTGCCAGCAGTTCAGGGTTGATGGGCTACACCTTC.